One sample yielded the 16 T cell receptor beta chains listed below, sequenced in a study of brain T cells in children with intractable seizures. Specified time point: blood from clinic visit 5 months post-surgery; TSC patient then seizure free. Method: immunoSEQ multiplex PCR; TCRdb's copy keeps in-frame clones and lacks some. Of about 340,000 clones listed, over 85% are singletons. This specimen consisted of peripheral blood, obtained 4 to 6 months after surgery. These receptor sequences come from a boy less than two years old with tuberous sclerosis and intractable seizures.

V and J are TRBV7-9 and TRBJ2-7, with TRBD2 matching 16 bases. J was trimmed by 2 bases and V by 1 base; bases with no gene match: 5. Germline V gives CDR1 SEHNR, CDR2 FQNEAQ (reference sequence). There are 18 residues in the CDR3. In DNA form, the CDR3 reads TGTGCCAGCAGCTTAGGACAGGGGACTAGCGGGAGGGCCTACGAGCAGTACTTC. Translating gives CASSLGQGTSGRAYEQYF.

This rearrangement joins TRBV19 to TRBJ1-6, with 8 bases matching TRBD1. This CDR3 is built from 17 residues. Germline CDR1 LNHDA, CDR2 SQIVND (reference sequence). The V segment lost 4 bases and the J segment 4 bases; nucleotides outside the gene matches: 9. DNA for the CDR3: TGTGCCAGTAGTACACGACAGGGGAGAGATTATAATTCACCCCTCCACTTT. Translated: CASSTRQGRDYNSPLHF. The variable domain in full, completed from reference TRBV19 and TRBJ1-6, reads DGGITQSPKYLFRKEGQNVTLSCEQNLNHDAMYWYRQDPGQGLRLIYYSQIVNDFQKGDIAEGYSVSREKKESFPLTVTSAQKNPTAFYLCASSTRQGRDYNSPLHFGNGTRLTVT.

The chain links TRBV7-9 to TRBJ1-5; 8 bases are a match to TRBD1. Germline CDR1 reads SEHNR; CDR2 reads FQNEAQ (reference sequence). Unmatched junction bases numbered 9, after V lost 9 bases and J lost 5 bases. The CDR3 sequence is 14 residues long. The CDR3 DNA sequence: TGTGCCAGTAAGCAGGGGGCGGAAGATCAGCCCCAGCATTTT. Amino acids: CASKQGAEDQPQHF.

This clone came up once. The V call is TRBV3-1 (or the pseudogene TRBV3-2), the J call TRBJ2-6; 11 bases are shared with TRBD1. Germline V gene lookup returns CDR1 LGHDT and CDR2 YNNKEL (reference sequence). V shed 0 bases and J 1 base; nucleotides not matched to a gene: 11. This CDR3 contains 21 residues. The chain's CDR3 is CASSQDRTGGAGPSGANVLTF. In DNA form, the CDR3 reads TGTGCCAGCAGCCAAGATCGGACAGGGGGCGCGGGTCCATCTGGGGCCAACGTCCTGACTTTC.

The chain employs TRBV27 and TRBJ2-2; the D is unclear. V lost 4 bases and J lost 9, with 18 bases in between. CDR1 and CDR2 from the germline V gene are MNHEY and SMNVEV (reference sequence). This CDR3 has 15 residues. This CDR3 reads CASSSQYWVPRELFF. The CDR3 nucleotides are TGTGCCAGCAGTTCTCAATACTGGGTACCGAGGGAGCTGTTTTTT.

The chain carries TRBV2 and TRBJ1-3, with D possibly being TRBD1 (6 bases). The ends were cut back, 7 bases at V and 0 bases at J, with 13 bases in the middle. This CDR3 has 15 residues. Germline V gene data show CDR1 as SNHLY and CDR2 as FYNNEI. The CDR3 DNA is TGTGCCAGCAACAGGGAGGGTAACTCTGGAAACACCATATATTTT. This sequence encodes CASNREGNSGNTIYF.

V and J are TRBV12-3 or TRBV12-4 and TRBJ1-2; D is undetermined. The CDR3 has 13 residues. V lost 6 bases to trimming and J lost 6 bases, with 14 bases between them. Here the CDR3 DNA reads TGTGCCAGCAGCCAACAAGGGATTCATGGCTACACCTTC. The encoded protein is CASSQQGIHGYTF.

This clone was detected only once. J is TRBJ1-5 and V is TRBV11-2; D unclear. CDR1 and CDR2 (germline): SGHAT, FQNNGV. Trimming cost V 3 bases and J 4 bases, with 7 bases left between them. This CDR3 has 13 amino acids. The CDR3 coding sequence is TGTGCCAGCAGCTTTATGGATAATCAGCCCCAGCATTTT. Residues: CASSFMDNQPQHF. The variable domain in full, with the rest retrieved from reference TRBV11-2 and TRBJ1-5, is EAGVAQSPRYKIIEKRQSVAFWCNPISGHATLYWYQQILGQGPKLLIQFQNNGVVDDSQLPKDRFSAERLKGVDSTLKIQPAKLEDSAVYLCASSFMDNQPQHFGDGTRLSIL.

The genes are TRBV19 and TRBJ1-1, with D perhaps matching TRBD1 (5 bases). Deletions cut 6 bases from V and 0 bases from J, with 11 bases between. The CDR3 runs 14 residues. Germline lookup yields CDR1 LNHDA and CDR2 SQIVND (reference sequence). The CDR3 nucleotides read TGTGCCAGTAGCCTGACAGAATTGAACACTGAAGCTTTCTTT. This sequence encodes CASSLTELNTEAFF.

The genes are TRBV6-6 and TRBJ1-2; D is unclear. The V end lost 2 bases, the J end lost 2 bases, and 9 bases lay between the germline ends. Germline V gives CDR1 MNHNY, CDR2 SVGAGI (reference sequence). This CDR3 spans 14 amino acids. CDR3 residues: CASSYTDGNYGYTF. The CDR3 DNA is TGTGCCAGCAGTTACACGGACGGGAACTATGGCTACACCTTC.

The gene calls are TRBV6-5 and TRBJ2-1; 8 bases align to TRBD2. After removal of 2 bases from V and 5 bases from J, the junction contained 5 bases not matched to a gene. Germline CDR1 is MNHEY and CDR2 is SVGAGI. This CDR3 has 15 amino acids. The CDR3 spells CASSYLWTSHNEQFF. The CDR3 DNA follows: TGTGCCAGCAGTTACCTATGGACTAGCCACAATGAGCAGTTCTTC.

V is TRBV7-6 and J is TRBJ1-3, with D maybe TRBD1 (6 bases). The CDR3 has 15 residues. Germline CDR1 is SGHVS and CDR2 is FNYEAQ. V was clipped by 1 base and J by 1 base, with 8 bases between them. CDR3 bases: TGTGCCAGCAGCTTAGGCACAGGGTCTGGAAACACCATATATTTT. Translation: CASSLGTGSGNTIYF.

This chain uses TRBV9 with TRBJ1-2; 8 nucleotides line up with TRBD1. V was pared by 3 bases and J by 6 bases, with 13 bases of the junction left unmatched. The CDR3 extends over 16 amino acids. Germline CDR1 SGDLS, CDR2 YYNGEE. The CDR3 sequence is CASSGVEFRTGNGYTF. The CDR3 nucleotides read TGTGCCAGCAGCGGGGTAGAGTTTAGGACAGGGAATGGCTACACCTTC.

The rearrangement joins TRBV5-6 to TRBJ2-1; TRBD1 is a possible D gene (5 bases). This CDR3 is built from 15 residues. Germline assignment: CDR1 SGHDT and CDR2 YYEEEE. V dropped 1 base and J dropped 5 bases, with 13 bases sitting between them. CDR3 region: CASSLKYQGDNEQFF. In DNA, the CDR3 is TGTGCCAGCAGCTTGAAGTACCAAGGGGACAATGAGCAGTTCTTC.

The J gene is TRBJ1-4, the V gene TRBV11-2; 10 bases map to TRBD1. V gave up 8 bases and J gave up 5 bases; unmatched junction bases: 5. This CDR3 has 14 residues. CDR1 is SGHAT and CDR2 is FQNNGV in the germline V gene. The CDR3 nucleotides read TGTGCCAGCTGCCCGGGACAGGGGAATGAAAAACTGTTTTTT. Its protein product is CASCPGQGNEKLFF.

This chain links TRBV2 with TRBJ2-7; 8 nucleotides align to TRBD2. V lost 11 bases to trimming and J lost 0 bases; unmatched junction nucleotides: 6. The length of the CDR3 is 13 residues. Germline CDR1 and CDR2: SNHLY and FYNNEI. In nucleotides, the CDR3 is TGTGCCGGATTAGCGGGGCTCTCCTACGAGCAGTACTTC. Its translation is CAGLAGLSYEQYF.